This T cell receptor beta chain comes out of a study of Graves' ophthalmopathy and Graves' hyperthyroidism. CDR1 is SEHNR and CDR2 is FQNEAQ in the germline V gene (reference sequence). This CDR3 has 12 residues. V dropped 7 bases and J dropped 5 bases, with 11 bases sitting between them. This clonotype was found a few times. CDR3 regions of TCR beta were amplified from RNA transcripts. An initial RT-PCR round employing HTBI primers preceded a second-round multiplex PCR. TCRdb reprocessed the multiplex PCR reads via MiXCR and lists one record per CDR3 protein. In the table there are 220,000 or so distinct CDR3 sequences, about a fifth of which are singletons.

The sequence was collected from a woman aged 45 to 65 with Graves' ophthalmopathy. The source material was peripheral blood. This sequence joins TRBV7-9 and TRBJ2-5, with D possibly matching TRBD1 (5 bases). Written as DNA, the CDR3 is TGTGCCAGCAACCCAGGGCTGGAGACCCAGTACTTC. Translation: CASNPGLETQYF.